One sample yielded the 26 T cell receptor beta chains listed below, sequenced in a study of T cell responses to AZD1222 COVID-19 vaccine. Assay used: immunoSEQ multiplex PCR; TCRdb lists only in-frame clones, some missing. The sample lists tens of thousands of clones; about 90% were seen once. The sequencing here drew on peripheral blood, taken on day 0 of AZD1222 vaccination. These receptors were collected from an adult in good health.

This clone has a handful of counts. CDR3 DNA: TGCGCCAGCAGCCCCCGGGGACTGGAGAACACTGAAGCTTTCTTT. Translated, it gives CASSPRGLENTEAFF. The rearrangement uses TRBV5-1 and TRBJ1-1, with D perhaps matching TRBD1 (5 bases). V lost 4 bases, J lost 1 base, and 14 bases lay in between. There are 15 residues in the CDR3. Germline lookup yields CDR1 SGHRS and CDR2 YFSETQ.

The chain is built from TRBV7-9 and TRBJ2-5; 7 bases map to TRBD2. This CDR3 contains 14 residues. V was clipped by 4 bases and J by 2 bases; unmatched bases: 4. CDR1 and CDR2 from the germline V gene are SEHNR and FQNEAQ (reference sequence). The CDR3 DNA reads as TGTGCCAGCAGCTACGGGACTAAACAAGAGACCCAGTACTTC. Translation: CASSYGTKQETQYF.

CDR3 sequence reads: CASSDSGLAGGGYEQYF. The CDR3 DNA is TGTGCCAGCAGTGACTCGGGACTAGCGGGAGGGGGCTACGAGCAGTACTTC. The V call is TRBV6-4, the J call TRBJ2-7, with 16 nucleotides matching TRBD2. Germline values: CDR1 MRHNA, CDR2 SNTAGT. The V segment lost 0 bases and the J segment 3 bases; nucleotides outside the gene matches: 2. This CDR3 has 17 residues.

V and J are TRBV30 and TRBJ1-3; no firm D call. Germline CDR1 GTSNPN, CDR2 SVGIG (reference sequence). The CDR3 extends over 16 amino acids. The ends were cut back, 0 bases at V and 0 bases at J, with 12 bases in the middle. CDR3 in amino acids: CAWSVGLLSSGNTIYF. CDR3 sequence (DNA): TGTGCCTGGAGTGTTGGACTCCTGAGCTCTGGAAACACCATATATTTT.

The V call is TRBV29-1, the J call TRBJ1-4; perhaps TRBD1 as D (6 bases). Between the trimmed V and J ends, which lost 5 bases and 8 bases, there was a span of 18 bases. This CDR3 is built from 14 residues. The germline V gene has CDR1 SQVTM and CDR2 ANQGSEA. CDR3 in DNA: TGCAGCGTTATGGTACGCAGGGGTTACGAAAAACTGTTTTTT. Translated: CSVMVRRGYEKLFF.

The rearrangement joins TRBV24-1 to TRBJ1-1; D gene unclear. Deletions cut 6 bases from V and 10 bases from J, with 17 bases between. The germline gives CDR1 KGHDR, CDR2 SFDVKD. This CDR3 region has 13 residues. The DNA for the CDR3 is TGTGCCACCAGTCGGGCACTTGGATTTGGAGCTTTCTTT. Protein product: CATSRALGFGAFF.

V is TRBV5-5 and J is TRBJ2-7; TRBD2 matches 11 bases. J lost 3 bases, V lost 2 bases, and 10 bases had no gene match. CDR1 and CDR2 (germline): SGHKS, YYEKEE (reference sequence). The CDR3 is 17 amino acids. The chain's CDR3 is CASSFQFFTSGSYEQYF. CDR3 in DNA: TGTGCCAGCAGCTTCCAGTTTTTTACTAGCGGGAGCTACGAGCAGTACTTC.

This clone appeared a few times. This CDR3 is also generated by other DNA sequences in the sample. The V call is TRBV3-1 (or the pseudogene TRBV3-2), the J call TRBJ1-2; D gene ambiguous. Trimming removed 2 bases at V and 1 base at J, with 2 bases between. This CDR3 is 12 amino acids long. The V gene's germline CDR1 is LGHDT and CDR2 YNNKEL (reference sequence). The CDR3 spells CASSQSNYGYTF. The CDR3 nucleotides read TGTGCCAGCAGCCAAAGTAACTATGGCTACACCTTC.

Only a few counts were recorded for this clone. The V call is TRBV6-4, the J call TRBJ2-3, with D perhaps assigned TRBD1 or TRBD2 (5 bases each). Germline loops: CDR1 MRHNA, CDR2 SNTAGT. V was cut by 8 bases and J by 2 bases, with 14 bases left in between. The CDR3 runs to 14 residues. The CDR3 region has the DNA TGTGCCAGCTCCTCGGGGCCTGACACAGATACGCAGTATTTT. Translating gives CASSSGPDTDTQYF.

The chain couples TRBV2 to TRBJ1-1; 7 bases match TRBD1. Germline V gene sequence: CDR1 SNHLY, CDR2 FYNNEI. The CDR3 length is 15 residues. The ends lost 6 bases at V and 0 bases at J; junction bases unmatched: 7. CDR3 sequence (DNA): TGTGCCAGCAGGACCTCGGACAGGATGAACACTGAAGCTTTCTTT. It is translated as CASRTSDRMNTEAFF. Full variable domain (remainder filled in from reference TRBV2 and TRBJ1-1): EPEVTQTPSHQVTQMGQEVILRCVPISNHLYFYWYRQILGQKVEFLVSFYNNEISEKSEIFDDQFSVERPDGSNFTLKIRSTKLEDSAMYFCASRTSDRMNTEAFFGQGTRLTVV.

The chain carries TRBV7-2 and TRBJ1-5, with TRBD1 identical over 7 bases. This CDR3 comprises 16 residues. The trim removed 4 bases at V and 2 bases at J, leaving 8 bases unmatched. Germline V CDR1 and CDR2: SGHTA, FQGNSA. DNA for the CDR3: TGTGCCAGCAGCTCCCCCGGAACAGGGGGCAATCAGCCCCAGCATTTT. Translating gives CASSSPGTGGNQPQHF.

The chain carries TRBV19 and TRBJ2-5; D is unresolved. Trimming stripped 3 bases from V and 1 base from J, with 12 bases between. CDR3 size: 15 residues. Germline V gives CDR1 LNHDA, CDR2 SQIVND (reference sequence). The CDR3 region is CASSMKMSFQETQYF. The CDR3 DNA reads TGTGCCAGTAGTATGAAGATGAGTTTCCAAGAGACCCAGTACTTC.

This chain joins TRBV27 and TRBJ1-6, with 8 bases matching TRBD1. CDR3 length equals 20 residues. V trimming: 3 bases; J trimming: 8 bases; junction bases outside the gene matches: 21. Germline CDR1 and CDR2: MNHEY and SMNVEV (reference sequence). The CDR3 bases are TGTGCCAGCAGTTTCGATAGCCCGATCAGGGGGCTAATCTTAGATTCACCCCTCCACTTT. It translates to CASSFDSPIRGLILDSPLHF.

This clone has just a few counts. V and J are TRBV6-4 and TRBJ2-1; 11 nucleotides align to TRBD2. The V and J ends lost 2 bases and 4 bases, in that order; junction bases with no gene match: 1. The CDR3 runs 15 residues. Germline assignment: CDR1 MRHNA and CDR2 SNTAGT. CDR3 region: CASSDGLAGYNEQFF. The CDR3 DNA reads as TGTGCCAGCAGTGACGGACTAGCGGGTTACAATGAGCAGTTCTTC.

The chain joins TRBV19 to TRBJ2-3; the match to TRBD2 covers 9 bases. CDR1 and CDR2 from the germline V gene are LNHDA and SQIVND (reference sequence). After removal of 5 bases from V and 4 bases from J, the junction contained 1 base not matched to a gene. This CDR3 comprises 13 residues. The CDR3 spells CASSGLAPDTQYF. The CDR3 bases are TGTGCCAGTAGTGGACTAGCGCCAGATACGCAGTATTTT.

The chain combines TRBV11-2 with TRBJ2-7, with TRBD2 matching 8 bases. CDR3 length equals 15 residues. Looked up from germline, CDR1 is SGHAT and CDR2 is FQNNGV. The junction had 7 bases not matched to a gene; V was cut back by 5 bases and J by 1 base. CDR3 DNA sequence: TGTGCCAGCAGCCTCCGGGGGGGGCAGTCCTACGAGCAGTACTTC. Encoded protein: CASSLRGGQSYEQYF.

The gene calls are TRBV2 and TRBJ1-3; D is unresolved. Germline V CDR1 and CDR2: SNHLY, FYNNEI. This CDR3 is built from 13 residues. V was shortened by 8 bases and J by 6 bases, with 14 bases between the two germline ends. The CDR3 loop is CASDGRWENTIYF. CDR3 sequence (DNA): TGTGCCAGCGACGGACGCTGGGAAAACACCATATATTTT.

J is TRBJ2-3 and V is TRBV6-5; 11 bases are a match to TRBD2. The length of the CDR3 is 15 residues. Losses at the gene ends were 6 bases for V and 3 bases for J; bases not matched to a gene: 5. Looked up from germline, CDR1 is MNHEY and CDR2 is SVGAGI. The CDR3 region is CASSLLAGVTDTQYF. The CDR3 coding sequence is TGTGCCAGCAGCTTACTAGCGGGAGTTACAGATACGCAGTATTTT.

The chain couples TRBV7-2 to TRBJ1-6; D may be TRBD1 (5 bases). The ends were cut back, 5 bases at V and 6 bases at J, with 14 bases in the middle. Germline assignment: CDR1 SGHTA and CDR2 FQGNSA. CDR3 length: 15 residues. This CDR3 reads CASSRQETANSPLHF. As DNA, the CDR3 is TGTGCCAGCAGCCGTCAAGAGACAGCTAATTCACCCCTCCACTTT.

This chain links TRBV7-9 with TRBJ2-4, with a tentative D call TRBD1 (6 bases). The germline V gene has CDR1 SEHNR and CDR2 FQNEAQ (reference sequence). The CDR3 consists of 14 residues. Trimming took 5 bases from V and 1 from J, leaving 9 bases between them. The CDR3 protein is CASSNGQAKNIQYF. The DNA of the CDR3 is TGTGCCAGCAGCAACGGACAGGCCAAAAACATTCAGTACTTC.

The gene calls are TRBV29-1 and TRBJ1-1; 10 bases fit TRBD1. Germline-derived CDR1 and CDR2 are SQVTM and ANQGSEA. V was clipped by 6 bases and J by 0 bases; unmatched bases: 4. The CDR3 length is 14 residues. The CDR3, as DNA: TGCAGCGTACTAGGACAGGGGGTGAACACTGAAGCTTTCTTT. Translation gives CSVLGQGVNTEAFF.

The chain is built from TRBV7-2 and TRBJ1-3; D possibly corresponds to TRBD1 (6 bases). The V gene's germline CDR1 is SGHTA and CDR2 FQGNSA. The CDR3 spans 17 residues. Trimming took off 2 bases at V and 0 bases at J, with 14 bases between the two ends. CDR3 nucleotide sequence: TGTGCCAGCAGCTTAACGGCAGGGGCCATCTCTGGAAACACCATATATTTT. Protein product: CASSLTAGAISGNTIYF.

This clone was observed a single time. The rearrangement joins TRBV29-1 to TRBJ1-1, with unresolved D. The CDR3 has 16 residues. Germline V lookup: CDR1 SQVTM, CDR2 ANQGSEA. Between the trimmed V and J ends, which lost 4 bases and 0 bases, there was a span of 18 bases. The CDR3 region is CSVVSITRLLNTEAFF. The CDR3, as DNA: TGCAGCGTTGTATCCATCACAAGGCTTTTGAACACTGAAGCTTTCTTT.

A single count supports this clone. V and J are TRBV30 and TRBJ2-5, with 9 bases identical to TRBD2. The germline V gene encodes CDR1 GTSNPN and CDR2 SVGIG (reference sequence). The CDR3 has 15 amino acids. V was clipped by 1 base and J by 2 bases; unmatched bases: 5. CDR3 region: CAWSAGLAKQETQYF. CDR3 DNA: TGTGCCTGGAGTGCCGGACTAGCGAAACAAGAGACCCAGTACTTC.

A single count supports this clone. The CDR3 region has the DNA TGTGCCAGTAGTATGGGACAGGGGAGTGGCTACACCTTC. Translation gives CASSMGQGSGYTF. This rearrangement joins TRBV19 to TRBJ1-2; 10 bases are a match to TRBD1. The CDR3 totals 13 residues. Trimming took 3 bases from V and 7 from J; bases not matched to a gene: 2. Per germline, CDR1 LNHDA and CDR2 SQIVND (reference sequence).

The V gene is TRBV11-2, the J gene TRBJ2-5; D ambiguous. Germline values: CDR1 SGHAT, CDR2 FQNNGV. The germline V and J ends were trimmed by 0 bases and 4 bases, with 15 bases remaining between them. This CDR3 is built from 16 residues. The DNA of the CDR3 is TGTGCCAGCAGCTTAGATAGCCTAGTGCGTTCAGAGACCCAGTACTTC. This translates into CASSLDSLVRSETQYF.